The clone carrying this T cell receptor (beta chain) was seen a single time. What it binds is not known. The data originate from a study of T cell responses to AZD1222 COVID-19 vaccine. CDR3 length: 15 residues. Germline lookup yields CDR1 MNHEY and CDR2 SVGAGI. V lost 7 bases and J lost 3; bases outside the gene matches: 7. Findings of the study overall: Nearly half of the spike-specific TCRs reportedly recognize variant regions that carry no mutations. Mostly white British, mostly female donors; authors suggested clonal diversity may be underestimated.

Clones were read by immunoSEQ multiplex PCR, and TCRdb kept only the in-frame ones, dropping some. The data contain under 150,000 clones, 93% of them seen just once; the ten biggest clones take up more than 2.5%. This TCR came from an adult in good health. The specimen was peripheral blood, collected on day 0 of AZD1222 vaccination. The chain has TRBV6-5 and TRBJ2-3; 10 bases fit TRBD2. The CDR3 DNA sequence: TGTGCCAGCAATACGCCGGGACTAGCGACAGATACGCAGTATTTT. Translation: CASNTPGLATDTQYF.